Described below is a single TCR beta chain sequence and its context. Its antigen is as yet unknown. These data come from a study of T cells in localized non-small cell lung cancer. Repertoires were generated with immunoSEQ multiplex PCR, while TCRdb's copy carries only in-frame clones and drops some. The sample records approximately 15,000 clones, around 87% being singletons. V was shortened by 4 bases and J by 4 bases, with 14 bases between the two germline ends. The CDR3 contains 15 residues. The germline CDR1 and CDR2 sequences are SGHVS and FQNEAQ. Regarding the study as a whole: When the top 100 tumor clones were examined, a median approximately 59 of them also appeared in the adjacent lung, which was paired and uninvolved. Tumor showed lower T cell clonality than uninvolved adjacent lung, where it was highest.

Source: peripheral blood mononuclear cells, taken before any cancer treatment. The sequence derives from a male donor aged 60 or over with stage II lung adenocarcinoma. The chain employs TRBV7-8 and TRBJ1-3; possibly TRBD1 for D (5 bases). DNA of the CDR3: TGTGCCAGCAGCTACCAAGGGGCGCGGGGAAACACCATATATTTT. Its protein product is CASSYQGARGNTIYF.